The 17 T cell receptor beta chains below all came from one sample that was sequenced in a study of cytomegalovirus exposure and HLA in healthy donors. PCR used 60 Vbeta primers and 13 Jbeta primers. The repertoire was sequenced with immunoSEQ multiplex PCR; TCRdb's copy has only in-frame clones and lacks some. The listing records some 64,000 clones. Specimen: PBMCs. The receptors were sampled from a woman in her 30s in good health and CMV-seronegative.

The chain has TRBV6-5 and TRBJ1-3; possibly TRBD1 for D (5 bases). The germline CDR1 and CDR2 sequences are MNHEY and SVGAGI. The CDR3 length is 16 residues. Trimming took off 2 bases at V and 0 bases at J, with 11 bases between the two ends. The DNA for the CDR3 is TGTGCCAGCAGTTACCGTCAGGGTAACTCTGGAAACACCATATATTTT. It yields the protein CASSYRQGNSGNTIYF.

The chain has TRBV4-3 and TRBJ1-4; 7 positions match TRBD1. The germline V gene has CDR1 LGHNA and CDR2 YSLEER. J was trimmed by 4 bases and V by 3 bases; bases with no gene match: 5. This CDR3 spans 15 amino acids. The CDR3 here is CASSHRQGFNEKLFF. CDR3 nucleotide sequence: TGCGCCAGCAGCCACCGACAGGGATTTAATGAAAAACTGTTTTTT.

The rearrangement links TRBV29-1 to TRBJ1-1; TRBD1 is a possible D gene (6 bases). V was clipped by 5 bases and J by 3 bases, with 16 bases between them. The CDR3 loop spans 14 amino acids. CDR1 SQVTM and CDR2 ANQGSEA come from the germline V gene. The CDR3 DNA reads as TGCAGCGTTCAACAGGGTACTGTGTACACTGAAGCTTTCTTT. It yields the protein CSVQQGTVYTEAFF.

Here the CDR3 reads CASSLGAAKYYGYTF. Written as DNA, the CDR3 is TGTGCCAGCAGCTTAGGGGCAGCTAAATACTATGGCTACACCTTC. The V call is TRBV7-9, the J call TRBJ1-2; no definite D call. Trimming shortened V by 1 base and J by 3 bases, and 12 bases separated the two germline ends. Germline CDR1 reads SEHNR; CDR2 reads FQNEAQ (reference sequence). The CDR3 has 15 amino acids.

V usage is TRBV7-9 and J usage is TRBJ2-5, with a weak D call TRBD2 (6 bases). The CDR3 is 15 amino acids. Germline CDR1 reads SEHNR; CDR2 reads FQNEAQ (reference sequence). V was cut by 1 base and J by 5 bases, with 14 bases left in between. CDR3 sequence: CASSLVAENGETQYF. CDR3 coding DNA: TGTGCCAGCAGCTTAGTAGCGGAGAACGGGGAGACCCAGTACTTC.

V and J are TRBV7-9 and TRBJ1-1; TRBD1 is a possible D gene (5 bases). Germline V lookup: CDR1 SEHNR, CDR2 FQNEAQ (reference sequence). V lost 7 bases, J lost 4 bases, and 13 bases lay in between. The CDR3 is made up of 13 amino acids. For the CDR3, the DNA is TGTGCCAGCAACCCCTCTCAGGGCACTGAAGCTTTCTTT. This gives the protein CASNPSQGTEAFF.

The J gene is TRBJ2-7, the V gene TRBV4-1, with 10 bases matching TRBD1. The CDR3 covers 15 residues. Germline-derived CDR1 and CDR2 are MGHRA and YSYEKL. The V gene end was trimmed by 3 bases and the J gene end by 3 bases; junction bases not matched to a gene: 5. The CDR3 DNA follows: TGCGCCAGCAGCCATTCCGGGACAGGGGACTACGAGCAGTACTTC. Protein sequence: CASSHSGTGDYEQYF.

The CDR3 region is CSVGSGTSPYEQYF. CDR3 DNA sequence: TGCAGCGTTGGTAGCGGGACTTCTCCCTACGAGCAGTACTTC. This sequence joins TRBV29-1 and TRBJ2-7; TRBD2 matches at 8 bases. The ends lost 4 bases at V and 2 bases at J; junction bases unmatched: 7. The CDR3 sequence is 14 residues long. Germline CDR1 reads SQVTM; CDR2 reads ANQGSEA.

J is TRBJ1-1 and V is TRBV30; unclear D gene. This CDR3 spans 12 amino acids. CDR1 GTSNPN and CDR2 SVGIG come from the germline V gene (reference sequence). V was cut by 4 bases and J by 3 bases, with 9 bases left in between. The CDR3 coding sequence is TGTGCCTGGAAGTTGGAGGACACTGAAGCTTTCTTT. This translates into CAWKLEDTEAFF.

This rearrangement joins TRBV27 to TRBJ2-7; TRBD1 aligns across 7 bases. The CDR3 spans 15 residues. The germline V gene has CDR1 MNHEY and CDR2 SMNVEV (reference sequence). The V and J ends lost 1 base and 2 bases, in that order; junction bases with no gene match: 5. CDR3 region: CASSLWAGGTYEQYF. The CDR3 bases are TGTGCCAGCAGTTTATGGGCAGGGGGAACCTACGAGCAGTACTTC.

V is TRBV30 and J is TRBJ2-7; 11 bases agree with TRBD2. Trimming cost V 4 bases and J 2 bases; bases outside gene matches: 7. CDR1 and CDR2 from the germline V gene are GTSNPN and SVGIG (reference sequence). There are 15 residues in the CDR3. CDR3 nucleotide sequence: TGTGCCTGGACCTTGACTAGCGGGGCGGCCTACGAGCAGTACTTC. This encodes CAWTLTSGAAYEQYF.

The chain carries TRBV7-9 and TRBJ2-7; D is ambiguous. CDR1 is SEHNR, CDR2 FQNEAQ, per germline (reference sequence). This CDR3 has 12 amino acids. The V end lost 5 bases, the J end lost 4 bases, and 9 bases lay between the germline ends. CDR3 in DNA: TGTGCCAGCAGCCCTGACGGGTACGAGCAGTACTTC. It encodes CASSPDGYEQYF.

The rearrangement uses TRBV9 and TRBJ1-1; D gene uncertain. Trimming shortened V by 3 bases and J by 7 bases, and 7 bases separated the two germline ends. CDR3 length: 11 residues. CDR1 is SGDLS, CDR2 YYNGEE, per germline. The CDR3 DNA is TGTGCCAGCAGCGACGGGAGTGAAGCTTTCTTT. Translating gives CASSDGSEAFF.

The chain combines TRBV4-1 with TRBJ1-4, with D perhaps TRBD1 (6 bases). The CDR3 is 17 residues long. The V and J ends lost 0 bases and 6 bases respectively, with 17 bases between them. From germline, CDR1 is MGHRA and CDR2 YSYEKL. Here the CDR3 DNA reads TGCGCCAGCAGCCAAGATAGGCGGGGGGGGCTCGATGAAAAACTGTTTTTT. Its protein product is CASSQDRRGGLDEKLFF.

A word on this clone: Other nucleotide sequences from this sample produce the same CDR3. The V gene is TRBV28, the J gene TRBJ1-5; 7 bases are a match to TRBD1. The CDR3 loop spans 12 amino acids. V trimming: 8 bases; J trimming: 6 bases; junction bases outside the gene matches: 4. CDR1 MDHEN and CDR2 SYDVKM come from the germline V gene. Here the CDR3 DNA reads TGTGCCAGCTCTTACAGGGGTCAGCCCCAGCATTTT. Protein sequence: CASSYRGQPQHF.

CDR3: CASSAGTGSNQPQHF. In DNA form, the CDR3 reads TGTGCCAGCAGCGCCGGGACAGGGAGCAATCAGCCCCAGCATTTT. This chain links TRBV9 with TRBJ1-5, with 9 positions matching TRBD1. V shed 3 bases and J 1 base; nucleotides not matched to a gene: 2. CDR1 and CDR2 from the germline V gene are SGDLS and YYNGEE. The CDR3 consists of 15 residues.

The chain recombines TRBV9 with TRBJ1-1; D not certain. Trimming stripped 4 bases from V and 6 bases from J, with 19 bases between. The CDR3 has 15 residues. Germline loops: CDR1 SGDLS, CDR2 YYNGEE. The CDR3 protein is CASSPRERAFAEAFF. The CDR3 DNA follows: TGTGCCAGCAGCCCTCGGGAAAGGGCTTTCGCTGAAGCTTTCTTT.